This T cell receptor beta chain was sequenced for a study of shared clonotypes between healthy human individuals (TCRdb year 2020). Background on the whole study: The cohort comprised two women and a few men aged 18 to 49 years. For each donor, CD4 naive and CD4 memory were each run on three plates, CD8 naive on two plates, and CD8 memory on one plate. Blood TCR repertoires of about five healthy adults were deeply sequenced to estimate repertoire size and the extent of clonotype sharing between individuals. Different laboratories and diverse techniques were used to prepare libraries and sequence TCR repertoires, to increase sequencing depth and limit assay-specific biases. Each donor's leukapheresis produced roughly between roughly 0.9 and 9 billion PBMCs. What the work shows at the level of the full study, not this receptor alone: Only blood was sampled, and tissue TCR repertoires likely differ from those in blood. The genetic and exposure-history diversity represented was limited by the small number of donors. Pairwise subsampling indicated that sequencing depth was expected to affect the degree of clonotype sharing among donors. Even with the large sequencing depth, rarefaction of the sorted-subset datasets indicated that sequencing was incomplete. Estimated clonotype richness was generally larger for naive than for memory subsets. About 5% of naive CD4, 3% to 4% of naive CD8, roughly 2.4% of memory CD4, and less than 0.45% of memory CD8 clonotypes were shared across a few donors. Compared with non-shared clonotypes, clonotypes shared by all four sorted-subset donors had higher generation probabilities.

TCR CDR3 regions were amplified from genomic DNA by multiplex PCR using the deep immunoSEQ assay. For each cell subset, the extracted genomic DNA was distributed evenly across all wells of several immunoSEQ 96-well plates, and each plate served as one replicate. For sorted subsets, around 200 ng genomic DNA, equal to some 30,000 T cell genomes, was loaded into each replicate PCR. Purified libraries were quantified with a Qubit 3.0 fluorometer, sized on a Bioanalyzer 2100, and re-quantified with the KAPA Library Quantification kit. Each immunoSEQ 96-well plate was sequenced on its own single-read 150-cycle Illumina NextSeq 550 flow cell. The paper's data handling went like this. Because only junctional sequences without quality scores were contained in the immunoSEQ output, filtering matching that applied to full-length reads could not be performed. To assign V/J genes and CDR3, sequences were annotated using PyIR, a Python wrapper for IgBLAST v1.9, with IMGT germline references. Any read was removed if the V/J assignment was weak (E-value above 1e-6), the CDR3 was missing, or the read contained stop codons, out-of-frame junctions, or ambiguous translated residues. V3J clonotypes were defined as sequences sharing an identical inferred V gene, J gene, and CDR3 amino acid sequence. The percentage overlap between two repertoires was calculated by dividing the number of shared unique clonotypes by the size of the smaller repertoire. Richness of each repertoire was evaluated using RTK rarefaction, the Chao1 estimator, and Recon v2.1 estimates of unobserved clonotypes. For all TCRbeta clonotypes obtained by the gDNA method from a few donors, generation probabilities were computed with OLGA. This is the immuneACCESS table as TCRdb keeps it, with only in-frame sequences that have V and J called. A part of the clones is gone; compared with another copy, unresolved V genes explain less than half, and the rest is unexplained. That table furnishes V, J and clone size, whereas the DNA furnished D and trimming. Within this sample are about 1.5 million clones, with 95% to 99% of them counted one time only. The ten largest clones represent 0.45% of the sample.

Healthy HIV-negative adults with no recently reported acute infections or vaccinations were included as donors. Every donor was a Caucasian adult residing in Nashville, Tennessee, USA. Magnetic negative selection was used to enrich CD4+ T cells, after which naive cells were positively selected on CD45RA and the negative fraction became the memory subset. After blood collection by leukapheresis, PBMCs were isolated using Ficoll-Histopaque density gradient centrifugation and then cryopreserved in the vapor phase of liquid nitrogen. Analytical flow cytometry was used to check the purity and quantity of every magnetically sorted T cell population. Genomic DNA was isolated from every sorted fraction and measured by UV absorbance on a Nanodrop 2000c. Notes on this clone: Its antigen is currently not known. Nothing much larger sits one base from this clone, and base qualities are not available.

The sequencing sample was made of naive CD4+ T cells sorted from blood. The intended sense of this specimen's cell subset or site label: CD45RA+ positively selected. This receptor was taken from a man aged 30 to 39 in good health.

The CDR3 region has the sequence CASSLEKGSEKLFF. The nucleotide sequence is given as TGCGCCAGCAGCTTGGAAAAGGGTAGTGAAAAACTGTTTTTT. The chain is encoded by TRBV5-1 joined to TRBJ1-4, with the D segment identity uncertain. V loses 0 bases, J loses 7 bases, and the germline ends lie 10 bases apart. CDR1 is given as SGHRS and CDR2 as YFSETQ, both from the germline V gene. The CDR3, from cysteine to phenylalanine, totals 14 residues. Kept here is only the CDR3 DNA, which spans 42 bases and is read in frame from base 1.